These T cell receptor beta chains were read from a single sample in a study of early T cells in non-severe SARS-CoV-2 infection. TCRdb used MiXCR to reprocess the 5' RACE reads, holding one entry per CDR3 protein. This sample has around 40,000 distinct CDR3 sequences; about 6.3% occur once, and the top ten carry 5% to 6.5%. Sample: whole blood. These receptors all stem from an adult who was a healthcare worker with PCR-confirmed SARS-CoV-2 infection or an uninfected control (not recorded which). The CDR3 runs from the conserved cysteine through the conserved F or W. The order of the fields is J gene, D gene, V gene, clone size, CDR3 protein, CDR3 DNA. The D gene is left open where the match is weak. Some rows mark clone size as missing; the rest say once, few, many or name a class of expanded clone.

J gene: TRBJ2-2; D gene: TRBD2; V gene: TRBV20-1; clone size: many; CDR3 protein: CSATSGRAWSTGELFF; CDR3 DNA: TGCAGTGCCACTAGCGGGAGGGCCTGGAGCACCGGGGAGCTGTTTTTT
J gene: TRBJ2-2; D gene: -; V gene: TRBV4-2; clone size: many; CDR3 protein: CASSQGNTGELFF; CDR3 DNA: TGTGCCAGCAGCCAAGGAAACACCGGGGAGCTGTTTTTT
J gene: TRBJ2-2; D gene: -; V gene: TRBV19; clone size: -; CDR3 protein: CASGHGELFF; CDR3 DNA: TGTGCCAGTGGCCACGGGGAGCTGTTTTTT
J gene: TRBJ1-4; D gene: -; V gene: TRBV27; clone size: many; CDR3 protein: CASSERGGSNEKLFF; CDR3 DNA: TGTGCCAGCAGTGAAAGGGGGGGCTCTAATGAAAAACTGTTTTTT
J gene: TRBJ1-5; D gene: -; V gene: TRBV20-1; clone size: many; CDR3 protein: CSARDRVDRNQPQHF; CDR3 DNA: TGCAGTGCTAGAGATCGGGTGGACAGAAATCAGCCCCAGCATTTT
J gene: TRBJ2-1; D gene: -; V gene: TRBV9; clone size: many; CDR3 protein: CASSVGGGASEQFF; CDR3 DNA: TGTGCCAGCAGCGTAGGAGGGGGGGCCAGTGAGCAGTTCTTC
J gene: TRBJ1-5; D gene: -; V gene: TRBV27; clone size: many; CDR3 protein: CASSFVENRNQPQHF; CDR3 DNA: TGTGCCAGCAGTTTTGTGGAAAATAGAAATCAGCCCCAGCATTTT
J gene: TRBJ2-7; D gene: TRBD2; V gene: TRBV20-1; clone size: many; CDR3 protein: CSAKLAGVGEQYF; CDR3 DNA: TGCAGTGCGAAGCTAGCGGGAGTGGGCGAGCAGTACTTC
J gene: TRBJ2-7; D gene: -; V gene: TRBV27; clone size: few; CDR3 protein: CAGSLFPGREQYF; CDR3 DNA: TGTGCCGGCAGTTTATTCCCGGGGCGGGAGCAGTACTTC
J gene: TRBJ2-3; D gene: -; V gene: TRBV5-4; clone size: few; CDR3 protein: CASSPSGRWADTQYF; CDR3 DNA: TGTGCCAGCAGCCCGAGCGGTCGATGGGCAGATACGCAGTATTTT